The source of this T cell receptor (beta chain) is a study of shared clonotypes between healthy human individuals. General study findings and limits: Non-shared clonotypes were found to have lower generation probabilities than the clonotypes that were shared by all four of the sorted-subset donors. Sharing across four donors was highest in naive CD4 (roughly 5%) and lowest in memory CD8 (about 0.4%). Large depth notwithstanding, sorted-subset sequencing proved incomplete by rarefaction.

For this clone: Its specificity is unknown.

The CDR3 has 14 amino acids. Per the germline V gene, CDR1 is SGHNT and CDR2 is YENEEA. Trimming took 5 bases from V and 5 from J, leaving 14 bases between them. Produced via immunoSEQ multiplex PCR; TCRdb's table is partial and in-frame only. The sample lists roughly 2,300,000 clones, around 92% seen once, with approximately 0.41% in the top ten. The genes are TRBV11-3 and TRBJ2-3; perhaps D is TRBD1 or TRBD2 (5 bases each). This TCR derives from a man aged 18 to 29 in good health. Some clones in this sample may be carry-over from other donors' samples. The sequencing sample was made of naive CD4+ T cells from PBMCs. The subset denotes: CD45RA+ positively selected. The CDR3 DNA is TGTGCCAGCAGCCCGGACGGGGCACAAGATACGCAGTATTTT. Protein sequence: CASSPDGAQDTQYF.